What follows are 22 T cell receptor beta chains derived from one specimen sequenced in a study of cytomegalovirus exposure and HLA in healthy donors. The table came from immunoSEQ multiplex PCR; TCRdb's copy has only in-frame clones and leaves some out. The table includes around 160,000 clones, approximately 90% detected once. Source material: PBMCs. Source of these receptors: a man between 18 and 29 years old in good health and CMV-seronegative.

The CDR3 DNA reads TGTGCCAGCAGTGACATATGGACAGGGCCTAGTCAGGACACTGAAGCTTTCTTT. Amino acid sequence: CASSDIWTGPSQDTEAFF. The gene calls are TRBV2 and TRBJ1-1; TRBD1 matches 8 bases. There are 18 residues in the CDR3. Germline-derived CDR1 and CDR2 are SNHLY and FYNNEI. After removal of 3 bases from V and 3 bases from J, the junction contained 15 bases not matched to a gene.

The chain links TRBV6-6 to TRBJ1-2; tentatively, D is TRBD1 (6 bases). The ends were cut back, 2 bases at V and 6 bases at J, with 10 bases in the middle. This CDR3 is 13 amino acids long. In germline, CDR1 is MNHNY, CDR2 SVGAGI (reference sequence). The CDR3 here is CASSYEGGDGYTF. Written as DNA, the CDR3 is TGTGCCAGCAGTTACGAGGGGGGGGATGGCTACACCTTC.

The chain employs TRBV7-9 and TRBJ1-4; 7 bases match TRBD1. Germline trimming cut 3 bases from V and 14 bases from J; bases unmatched to any gene: 12. Per germline, CDR1 SEHNR and CDR2 FQNEAQ (reference sequence). CDR3 length: 14 residues. This chain's CDR3 is CASSLDPQTGFLFF. The CDR3 DNA sequence: TGTGCCAGCAGCTTGGACCCACAGACAGGGTTTCTGTTTTTT.

This sequence joins TRBV9 and TRBJ2-3; TRBD2 matches 10 bases. This CDR3 contains 15 residues. Trimming cost V 6 bases and J 4 bases; bases outside gene matches: 8. The germline V gene encodes CDR1 SGDLS and CDR2 YYNGEE. The CDR3 protein is CASNILAGVSDTQYF. CDR3 DNA sequence: TGTGCCAGCAACATCCTAGCGGGAGTATCAGATACGCAGTATTTT.

The chain is built from TRBV28 and TRBJ1-2, with TRBD1 as a possible D gene (5 bases). The germline V gene encodes CDR1 MDHEN and CDR2 SYDVKM. Deletions cut 8 bases from V and 6 bases from J, with 22 bases between. CDR3 size: 15 residues. Here the CDR3 DNA reads TGTGCCAGCTCTACAAGACCGGAGGGGCGAAATGGCTACACCTTC. Translated, it gives CASSTRPEGRNGYTF.

The chain recombines TRBV18 with TRBJ1-1; D is unclear. Per the germline V gene, CDR1 is KGHSH and CDR2 is LQKENI. Trimming shortened V by 2 bases and J by 10 bases, and 14 bases separated the two germline ends. CDR3 length equals 13 residues. CDR3 residues: CASSPSTTNAAFF. CDR3 bases: TGTGCCAGCTCACCAAGTACGACAAACGCAGCTTTCTTT.

The sample holds one count of this clone. The rearrangement uses TRBV27 and TRBJ1-1, with D uncertain. Trimming left V 6 bases short and J 3 bases short, with 14 bases between. The CDR3 covers 14 residues. Germline loops: CDR1 MNHEY, CDR2 SMNVEV (reference sequence). CDR3 DNA sequence: TGTGCCAGCAGCCGCCCCGGTTCGGACACTGAAGCTTTCTTT. Its translation is CASSRPGSDTEAFF.

This chain links TRBV6-5 with TRBJ1-4, with 8 bases fitting TRBD1. Per germline, CDR1 MNHEY and CDR2 SVGAGI. The CDR3 has 15 amino acids. The V segment lost 2 bases and the J segment 7 bases; nucleotides outside the gene matches: 6. CDR3 DNA sequence: TGTGCCAGCAGTTACGCTGGGACAGGACTTGAAAAACTGTTTTTT. Translation gives CASSYAGTGLEKLFF.

The chain couples TRBV5-4 to TRBJ2-1; 13 bases agree with TRBD2. V shed 4 bases and J 0 bases; nucleotides not matched to a gene: 7. Per the germline V gene, CDR1 is SGHNT and CDR2 is YYREEE (reference sequence). The CDR3 sequence is 18 residues long. DNA for the CDR3: TGTGCCAGCAGCCAAAAGGGACTAGCGGGGAGCTCCTACAATGAGCAGTTCTTC. Translating gives CASSQKGLAGSSYNEQFF.

The chain carries TRBV10-3 and TRBJ1-5; the D is unclear. Trimming took off 2 bases at V and 5 bases at J, with 10 bases between the two ends. The CDR3 consists of 14 residues. Germline assignment: CDR1 ENHRY and CDR2 SYGVKD. Here the CDR3 DNA reads TGTGCCATCAGTGAGGGGTCTCGGGATCAGCCCCAGCATTTT. It specifies CAISEGSRDQPQHF.

The chain combines TRBV7-9 with TRBJ2-7; TRBD2 is a possible D gene (6 bases). Per the germline V gene, CDR1 is SEHNR and CDR2 is FQNEAQ (reference sequence). CDR3 length equals 13 residues. The V gene lost 5 bases and the J gene lost 5 bases, with 13 bases spanning the gap. DNA of the CDR3: TGTGCCAGCAGCCCGATACTAGCCCACGAGCAGTACTTC. Translating gives CASSPILAHEQYF.

This rearrangement joins TRBV5-6 to TRBJ1-1, with D perhaps matching TRBD1 (6 bases). This CDR3 region has 12 residues. Looked up from germline, CDR1 is SGHDT and CDR2 is YYEEEE. The V end was cut by 3 bases, the J end by 8 bases, with 11 bases between. CDR3 protein: CASSSLTGEAFF. The CDR3 nucleotides read TGTGCCAGCAGCTCTTTGACAGGCGAAGCTTTCTTT. Drawing the rest from reference TRBV5-6 and TRBJ1-1, the complete variable domain is DAGVTQSPTHLIKTRGQQVTLRCSPKSGHDTVSWYQQALGQGPQFIFQYYEEEERQRGNFPDRFSGHQFPNYSSELNVNALLLGDSALYLCASSSLTGEAFFGQGTRLTVV.

This clone was counted once. The chain is built from TRBV28 and TRBJ2-7, with 10 bases that match TRBD2. Unmatched junction bases numbered 8, after V lost 3 bases and J lost 0 bases. The germline CDR1 and CDR2 sequences are MDHEN and SYDVKM. CDR3 length: 17 amino acids. The CDR3 nucleotides read TGTGCCAGCAGTTTCTTGACTAGCGGGCGCAGCTCCTACGAGCAGTACTTC. Amino acids: CASSFLTSGRSSYEQYF.

The CDR3 region is CASSQDFQGVSGELFF. CDR3 in DNA: TGCGCCAGCAGCCAAGATTTTCAGGGGGTGAGCGGGGAGCTGTTTTTT. V is TRBV4-3 and J is TRBJ2-2, with 7 positions matching TRBD1. Trimming cost V 0 bases and J 7 bases; bases outside gene matches: 8. Germline V gene lookup returns CDR1 LGHNA and CDR2 YSLEER. This CDR3 is built from 16 residues.

The chain uses TRBV6-6 and TRBJ1-1; a weak D match, TRBD1 (6 bases). The CDR3 loop spans 13 amino acids. V gave up 11 bases and J gave up 4 bases, with 17 bases separating them. Germline values: CDR1 MNHNY, CDR2 SVGAGI (reference sequence). The CDR3 nucleotides read TGTGCCGTTCGAGGGGGTTTGGGCACTGAAGCTTTCTTT. Translation gives CAVRGGLGTEAFF.

This rearrangement joins TRBV28 to TRBJ2-7, with TRBD1 matching over 7 bases. Germline V gene data show CDR1 as MDHEN and CDR2 as SYDVKM. The V segment lost 7 bases and the J segment 2 bases; nucleotides outside the gene matches: 8. This CDR3 contains 14 residues. CDR3 nucleotide sequence: TGTGCCAGCACCCGGGGACAGCCTCCCTACGAGCAGTACTTC. It translates to CASTRGQPPYEQYF. Complete variable domain (other parts from reference TRBV28 and TRBJ2-7): DVKVTQSSRYLVKRTGEKVFLECVQDMDHENMFWYRQDPGLGLRLIYFSYDVKMKEKGDIPEGYSVSREKKERFSLILESASTNQTSMYLCASTRGQPPYEQYFGPGTRLTVT.

This chain connects TRBV4-1 to TRBJ1-1, with TRBD1 as a possible D gene (5 bases). The CDR3 contains 14 residues. Trimming took 4 bases from V and 1 from J, leaving 10 bases between them. In germline, CDR1 is MGHRA, CDR2 YSYEKL. CDR3 bases: TGCGCCAGCAGCCCAGTAGGACAGAACACTGAAGCTTTCTTT. Translated, it gives CASSPVGQNTEAFF.

V gene TRBV6-6 combines with J gene TRBJ2-1; 7 positions match TRBD2. Germline V lookup: CDR1 MNHNY, CDR2 SVGAGI (reference sequence). The CDR3 consists of 15 residues. V gave up 2 bases and J gave up 7 bases; unmatched junction bases: 8. The CDR3 DNA follows: TGTGCCAGCAGTTACGTGGGAGGGCCGAGAAATGAGCAGTTCTTC. Protein product: CASSYVGGPRNEQFF.

This chain uses TRBV18 with TRBJ1-4; no clear D gene. The CDR3 covers 14 residues. Germline assignment: CDR1 KGHSH and CDR2 LQKENI. Trimming stripped 2 bases from V and 8 bases from J, with 12 bases between. For the CDR3, the DNA is TGTGCCAGCTCACCAGTATCCCCGGGGGAAAAACTGTTTTTT. This sequence encodes CASSPVSPGEKLFF.

The chain recombines TRBV28 with TRBJ2-7; 10 bases match TRBD1. V lost 3 bases, J lost 2 bases, and 10 bases stayed unmatched. The CDR3 consists of 17 residues. The germline gives CDR1 MDHEN, CDR2 SYDVKM. The chain's CDR3 is CASSFGTRGQGAYEQYV. The DNA for the CDR3 is TGTGCCAGCAGTTTCGGGACCCGAGGACAGGGGGCCTACGAGCAGTACGTC.

The chain couples TRBV18 to TRBJ2-5; TRBD1 agrees at 8 bases. V lost 1 base and J lost 4; bases outside the gene matches: 2. The CDR3 length is 14 residues. CDR1 and CDR2 (germline): KGHSH, LQKENI. In DNA form, the CDR3 reads TGTGCCAGCTCACCACGGACAGGGCCAGAGACCCAGTACTTC. This translates into CASSPRTGPETQYF. Full variable domain (outside the CDR3, taken from reference TRBV18 and TRBJ2-5): NAGVMQNPRHLVRRRGQEARLRCSPMKGHSHVYWYRQLPEEGLKFMVYLQKENIIDESGMPKERFSAEFPKEGPSILRIQQVVRGDSAAYFCASSPRTGPETQYFGPGTRLLVL.

This clone was seen only once. This sequence joins TRBV7-9 and TRBJ1-5; 8 bases are a match to TRBD1. This CDR3 has 19 residues. Germline V gives CDR1 SEHNR, CDR2 FQNEAQ (reference sequence). Trimming cost V 3 bases and J 5 bases; bases outside gene matches: 18. The DNA for the CDR3 is TGTGCCAGCAGCTTTGGGGCAGGGGGCCCCCCCGCGTGGGATCAGCCCCAGCATTTT. Its protein product is CASSFGAGGPPAWDQPQHF. The whole variable domain, filled in from reference TRBV7-9 and TRBJ1-5, reads DTGVSQNPRHKITKRGQNVTFRCDPISEHNRLYWYRQTLGQGPEFLTYFQNEAQLEKSRLLSDRFSAERPKGSFSTLEIQRTEQGDSAMYLCASSFGAGGPPAWDQPQHFGDGTRLSIL.